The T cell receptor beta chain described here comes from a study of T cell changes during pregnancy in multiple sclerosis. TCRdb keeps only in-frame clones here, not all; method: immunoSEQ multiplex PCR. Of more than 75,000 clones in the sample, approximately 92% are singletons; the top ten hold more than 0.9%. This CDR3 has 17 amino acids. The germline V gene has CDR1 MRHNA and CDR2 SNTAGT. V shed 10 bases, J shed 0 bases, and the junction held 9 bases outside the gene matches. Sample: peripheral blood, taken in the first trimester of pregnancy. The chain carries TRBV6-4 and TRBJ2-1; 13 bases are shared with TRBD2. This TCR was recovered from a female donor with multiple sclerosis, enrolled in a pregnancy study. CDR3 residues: CATRLAGGHFSYNEQFF. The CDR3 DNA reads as TGTGCCACCCGACTAGCGGGGGGTCATTTCTCCTACAATGAGCAGTTCTTC.